This TCR beta chain was captured by sequencing in a study of shared clonotypes between healthy human individuals. Findings of the study overall: It was the few donors that limited the genetic and exposure-history diversity represented. Some clonotypes were shared by all four sorted-subset donors, while others were not shared. The non-shared ones had lower generation probabilities than the shared ones.

The CDR3 has 13 residues. The V end lost 0 bases, the J end lost 8 bases, and 13 bases lay between the germline ends. Per the germline V gene, CDR1 is SQVTM and CDR2 is ANQGSEA. For this clone: The antigen remains unidentified.

The authors ran the assay at deep level. Generated by immunoSEQ multiplex PCR, the TCRdb table keeps only in-frame clones and is missing some. The top ten clones hold approximately 0.37% of a sample with approximately 2.5 million clones, 93% of them seen once. Sequenced: naive CD4+ T cells from PBMCs. The subset: CD45RA+ positively selected. This TCR was recovered from a man between 18 and 35 years old in good health. Some clones in this sample may be carry-over from other donors' samples. The chain combines TRBV29-1 with TRBJ1-2; tentative D call: TRBD1 (5 bases). CDR3 region: CSVEDGGKAGYTF. CDR3 DNA: TGCAGCGTTGAAGATGGGGGAAAGGCAGGCTACACCTTC.